One sample yielded the 7 T cell receptor beta chains listed below, sequenced in a study of blood T cell repertoires in COVID-19 (dated by TCRdb to 2020 to 2022). Library creation used the immunoSEQ multiplex PCR assay. Not all clones reach the TCRdb copy of this immuneACCESS table, which keeps in-frame sequences only. Checked studies attribute under half of the gap to unresolved V genes and leave the rest unexplained. The sample has approximately 500,000 clones on record, around nine tenths of them singletons. The biggest ten clones account for about 8.2% of the sample. Source material: peripheral blood. Receptors were obtained from a woman aged 50 to 65 with COVID-19, enrolled during active disease.

The chain links TRBV3-1 (or the pseudogene TRBV3-2) to TRBJ2-3, with 8 nucleotides matching TRBD1. The CDR3 contains 15 residues. V gave up 4 bases and J gave up 2 bases; unmatched junction bases: 5. Germline V gene data show CDR1 as LGHDT and CDR2 as YNNKEL (reference sequence). For the CDR3, the DNA is TGTGCCAGCAGCCTAACTCAGGGGGCCACAGATACGCAGTATTTT. Protein product: CASSLTQGATDTQYF.

This chain joins TRBV11-3 and TRBJ2-1; tentatively, D is TRBD2 (7 bases). V shed 2 bases and J shed 5 bases, with 13 bases lying between them. This CDR3 has 15 amino acids. CDR1 SGHNT and CDR2 YENEEA come from the germline V gene. The CDR3 sequence: CASSLYGGPNNEQFF. CDR3 bases: TGTGCCAGCAGCTTATACGGGGGGCCTAACAATGAGCAGTTCTTC.

The chain is built from TRBV30 and TRBJ1-5, with D perhaps matching TRBD1 (5 bases). V gave up 4 bases and J gave up 6 bases, with 13 bases separating them. This CDR3 spans 13 amino acids. Germline lookup yields CDR1 GTSNPN and CDR2 SVGIG (reference sequence). The CDR3 coding sequence is TGTGCCTGGAATAGGCCGGGGGGTCAGCCCCAGCATTTT. This encodes CAWNRPGGQPQHF.

This chain's CDR3 is CSISAGGPGYTF. The CDR3 DNA sequence: TGCAGCATCTCGGCAGGGGGCCCTGGCTACACCTTC. The chain combines TRBV29-1 with TRBJ1-2; 8 bases map to TRBD1. Germline V gene data show CDR1 as SQVTM and CDR2 as ANQGSEA. The V segment lost 8 bases and the J segment 7 bases; nucleotides outside the gene matches: 9. This CDR3 region has 12 residues.

The chain has TRBV30 and TRBJ2-7; 7 positions match TRBD1. The CDR3 spans 11 residues. V dropped 5 bases and J dropped 9; count of bases not matched to a gene: 7. CDR1 is GTSNPN and CDR2 is SVGIG in the germline V gene (reference sequence). CDR3 region: CAWGANRGQYF. As DNA, the CDR3 is TGTGCCTGGGGGGCTAACAGGGGGCAGTACTTC.

V usage is TRBV19 and J usage is TRBJ1-5; 8 bases agree with TRBD1. This CDR3 region has 14 residues. Germline V CDR1 and CDR2: LNHDA, SQIVND (reference sequence). The V gene end was trimmed by 6 bases and the J gene end by 0 bases; junction bases not matched to a gene: 1. This CDR3 reads CASRGTGSNQPQHF. For the CDR3, the DNA is TGTGCCAGTAGGGGGACAGGTAGCAATCAGCCCCAGCATTTT.

The chain uses TRBV9 and TRBJ2-1, with 8 bases matching TRBD2. This CDR3 contains 14 residues. Germline V gene lookup returns CDR1 SGDLS and CDR2 YYNGEE. V trimming: 4 bases; J trimming: 10 bases; junction bases outside the gene matches: 10. The CDR3 sequence is CASSPGGRGREQFF. The CDR3 DNA reads as TGTGCCAGCAGCCCGGGGGGGAGAGGGAGAGAGCAGTTCTTC.